The clone carrying this TCR beta chain was seen ten or more times. Its antigen is not identified. As part of library construction, unique molecular identifiers were attached to individual cDNA molecules. Each CDR3 protein gets one entry after TCRdb re-called the 5' RACE reads with MiXCR. The sample comprises about 38,000 distinct CDR3 sequences, roughly 5% of which are singletons, and around 15% rests with the top ten. The sample originates from a study of early T cells in non-severe SARS-CoV-2 infection. About the research overall: The study sequenced bulk RNA from unsorted whole blood, with chains unpaired. General study findings and limits: Anti-spike CD8 specificities were favored by VDJdb matching, whose results missed private and CD4 specificities.

Per germline, CDR1 DFQATT and CDR2 SNEGSKA (reference sequence). V lost 6 bases to trimming and J lost 2 bases, with 26 bases between them. The CDR3 sequence is 17 residues long. Sequences were obtained from whole blood. The J gene is TRBJ2-7, the V gene TRBV20-1; D perhaps matches TRBD2 (5 bases). This clonotype was sampled from an adult who was a healthcare worker with PCR-confirmed SARS-CoV-2 infection or an uninfected control (not recorded which). The CDR3 nucleotides read TGCAGTGCGCAACGCCCCGGGGTCTTCTACGGGACCTACGAGCAGTACTTC. Its translation: CSAQRPGVFYGTYEQYF.